This TCR beta chain was identified in a study of OX40 agonist ivuxolimab in advanced cancers. The table came from immunoSEQ multiplex PCR; TCRdb's copy has only in-frame clones and leaves some out. The data hold roughly 100,000 clones, with around 95% observed a single time. This CDR3 has 14 amino acids. Looked up from germline, CDR1 is MGHRA and CDR2 is YSYEKL. J gave up 4 bases and V 2 bases, and 2 bases lay outside the gene matches. The chain has TRBV4-1 and TRBJ1-1; 9 bases match TRBD1. This TCR was sampled from an adult with an advanced solid tumor such as melanoma, head and neck, liver or kidney cancer. This sample comprised CD4+ or CD8+ T cells sorted from blood, obtained in a trial of the OX40 agonist ivuxolimab. The CDR3 nucleotides read TGCGCCAGCAGCCAAACAGGGGGCCCCACTGAAGCTTTCTTT. It yields the protein CASSQTGGPTEAFF.